These 25 T cell receptor beta chains came from one sample sequenced in a study of graft-versus-host responses after intestinal transplantation. For these receptors, no antigen is known. Here immunoSEQ multiplex PCR was the method, and the copy in TCRdb shows in-frame clones only, minus some. The sample contains about 100,000 clones, about 90% of which appear only once. The sequencing here drew on unstimulated CD4+ T cells sorted from spleen or lymph node cells, taken before transplant. The receptors were sampled from a human donor who was the organ donor for an intestinal transplant.

The CDR3 nucleotides read TGTGCCAGCAGTCGACGGACGGTTAGTAACACTGAAGCTTTCTTT. It yields the protein CASSRRTVSNTEAFF. This chain uses TRBV28 with TRBJ1-1; D not certain. The CDR3 is made up of 15 amino acids. V was cut by 5 bases and J by 2 bases, with 15 bases left in between. CDR1 MDHEN and CDR2 SYDVKM come from the germline V gene.

V gene TRBV4-2 combines with J gene TRBJ2-7, with D unresolved. The CDR3 totals 13 residues. Between the trimmed V and J ends, which lost 6 bases and 0 bases, there was a span of 9 bases. Germline CDR1 reads LGHNA; CDR2 reads YNFKEQ. Here the CDR3 DNA reads TGTGCCAGCAGGCAGTGGGACTCCTACGAGCAGTACTTC. This gives the protein CASRQWDSYEQYF.

The gene calls are TRBV25-1 and TRBJ1-6; D unresolved. Germline CDR1 is MGHDK and CDR2 is SYGVNS. Trimming removed 6 bases from V and 7 bases from J, with 10 bases in between. The CDR3 contains 13 residues. The CDR3 region is CASRRLWNSPLHF. CDR3 coding DNA: TGTGCCAGCAGGAGACTATGGAATTCACCCCTCCACTTT.

V gene TRBV11-2 combines with J gene TRBJ1-6; D is ambiguous. Germline V gene lookup returns CDR1 SGHAT and CDR2 FQNNGV. V was cut by 3 bases and J by 9 bases, with 6 bases left in between. This CDR3 comprises 12 residues. CDR3 residues: CASSFPGSPLHF. The CDR3 DNA reads as TGTGCCAGCAGCTTTCCTGGTTCACCCCTCCACTTT.

Comment on this clone: Other DNA sequences in the sample encode the same CDR3. The chain couples TRBV7-2 to TRBJ1-6; D not certain. Germline V CDR1 and CDR2: SGHTA, FQGNSA. The V and J ends lost 1 base and 3 bases respectively, with 4 bases between them. The CDR3 spans 14 residues. The CDR3 protein is CASSLDGYNSPLHF. DNA of the CDR3: TGTGCCAGCAGCTTAGACGGCTATAATTCACCCCTCCACTTT.

This chain links TRBV7-2 with TRBJ2-1, with 10 bases that match TRBD2. This CDR3 has 19 residues. Germline V gene lookup returns CDR1 SGHTA and CDR2 FQGNSA. The trim removed 1 base at V and 5 bases at J, leaving 14 bases unmatched. The CDR3 DNA reads TGTGCCAGCAGCTTAGTGGCTAGCGGGGGCCCTAGACGAAACAATGAGCAGTTCTTC. This codes for CASSLVASGGPRRNNEQFF. Based on the CDR3 plus reference TRBV7-2 and TRBJ2-1, the full variable domain is GAGVSQSPSNKVTEKGKDVELRCDPISGHTALYWYRQSLGQGLEFLIYFQGNSAPDKSGLPSDRFSAERTGGSVSTLTIQRTQQEDSAVYLCASSLVASGGPRRNNEQFFGPGTRLTVL.

The J gene is TRBJ1-5, the V gene TRBV5-5; 7 bases fit TRBD1. The germline gives CDR1 SGHKS, CDR2 YYEKEE (reference sequence). The length of the CDR3 is 15 residues. The V segment lost 0 bases and the J segment 4 bases; nucleotides outside the gene matches: 4. The CDR3 nucleotides are TGTGCCAGCAGCTTGGAAGCAGGGGGGAATCAGCCCCAGCATTTT. Protein product: CASSLEAGGNQPQHF.

CDR3 coding DNA: TGTGCCAGCGACATCCGTAATCAGCCCCAGCATTTT. As protein: CASDIRNQPQHF. The genes are TRBV28 and TRBJ1-5, with D hard to call. Deletions cut 8 bases from V and 4 bases from J, with 9 bases between. CDR1 is MDHEN and CDR2 is SYDVKM in the germline V gene. The CDR3 is 12 residues long.

The V gene is TRBV21-1, the J gene TRBJ1-2; the table's TRBD1 call for D was not verified on the DNA. TRBV21-1 corresponds to a pseudogene. There are 16 residues in the CDR3. This CDR3 reads CASSRSRGGANYGYTF. The CDR3 coding sequence is TGTGCCAGCAGCAGGAGCAGGGGTGGGGCTAACTATGGCTACACCTTC.

The V call is TRBV28, the J call TRBJ2-4; D is unclear. Trimming stripped 2 bases from V and 7 bases from J, with 6 bases between. The CDR3 is 12 amino acids. In germline, CDR1 is MDHEN, CDR2 SYDVKM. The CDR3 is CASSLVGNIQYF. The CDR3 DNA reads as TGTGCCAGCAGTTTAGTTGGGAACATTCAGTACTTC.

The V and J genes are TRBV5-1 and TRBJ2-5; 11 positions agree with TRBD2. The CDR3 is 19 residues long. Germline lookup yields CDR1 SGHRS and CDR2 YFSETQ. With 1 base clipped from V and 0 bases from J, the junction kept 11 bases outside the gene matches. The chain's CDR3 is CASSLYPSGGYLNQETQYF. In DNA form, the CDR3 reads TGCGCCAGCAGCTTGTACCCTAGCGGGGGGTATTTGAACCAAGAGACCCAGTACTTC.

This clone occurred a few times. V gene TRBV11-2 combines with J gene TRBJ2-3; no firm D call. This CDR3 is 15 amino acids long. Germline-derived CDR1 and CDR2 are SGHAT and FQNNGV. Trimming stripped 5 bases from V and 0 bases from J, with 12 bases between. The chain's CDR3 is CASSDDGSSTDTQYF. Written as DNA, the CDR3 is TGTGCCAGCAGCGACGACGGTTCTAGCACAGATACGCAGTATTTT.

This sequence joins TRBV30 and TRBJ1-6, with D possibly matching TRBD1 (5 bases). The CDR3 totals 13 residues. With 2 bases removed from V and 4 bases from J, the gap between germline ends came to 6 bases. Germline loops: CDR1 GTSNPN, CDR2 SVGIG (reference sequence). CDR3 sequence (DNA): TGTGCCTGGAGTCGGGGGTATAATTCACCCCTCCACTTT. Translating gives CAWSRGYNSPLHF.

The V gene is TRBV27, the J gene TRBJ2-1; TRBD1 matches at 9 bases. CDR3 length: 16 amino acids. Germline CDR1 reads MNHEY; CDR2 reads SMNVEV (reference sequence). The trim removed 5 bases at V and 4 bases at J, leaving 9 bases unmatched. This chain's CDR3 is CASSPRGQGTYNEQFF. The CDR3 DNA reads TGTGCCAGCAGTCCGCGTGGACAGGGGACTTACAATGAGCAGTTCTTC.

The gene calls are TRBV5-1 and TRBJ2-7; 7 nucleotides line up with TRBD2. Germline V CDR1 and CDR2: SGHRS, YFSETQ. Trimming took 5 bases from V and 0 from J; bases not matched to a gene: 5. This CDR3 is built from 14 residues. The CDR3: CASSHGGVSYEQYF. The CDR3 coding sequence is TGCGCCAGCAGTCATGGGGGGGTCTCCTACGAGCAGTACTTC. The full variable domain, rest sourced from reference TRBV5-1 and TRBJ2-7, is KAGVTQTPRYLIKTRGQQVTLSCSPISGHRSVSWYQQTPGQGLQFLFEYFSETQRNKGNFPGRFSGRQFSNSRSEMNVSTLELGDSALYLCASSHGGVSYEQYFGPGTRLTVT.

The chain joins TRBV6-1 to TRBJ1-1; D ambiguous. Looked up from germline, CDR1 is MNHNS and CDR2 is SASEGT. The CDR3 is 14 amino acids. The V and J ends lost 1 base and 4 bases respectively, with 10 bases between them. The chain's CDR3 is CASSEVGVGTEAFF. CDR3 DNA: TGTGCCAGCAGTGAAGTCGGGGTAGGCACTGAAGCTTTCTTT.

The sample holds one count of this clone. The chain combines TRBV6-5 with TRBJ1-1, with TRBD1 as a possible D gene (6 bases). Germline loops: CDR1 MNHEY, CDR2 SVGAGI. This CDR3 spans 12 amino acids. With 7 bases removed from V and 4 bases from J, the gap between germline ends came to 10 bases. The CDR3 DNA is TGTGCCAGCAACAGCAGGGGCACTGAAGCTTTCTTT. Translation gives CASNSRGTEAFF.

This CDR3 is CASSLPTPGSYEQYF. The CDR3, as DNA: TGTGCCAGCAGCTTGCCGACGCCTGGGAGCTACGAGCAGTACTTC. The chain carries TRBV5-6 and TRBJ2-7; possibly TRBD2 for D (5 bases). Germline V gene data show CDR1 as SGHDT and CDR2 as YYEEEE. V was cut by 1 base and J by 3 bases, with 14 bases left in between. The CDR3 length is 15 residues. Complete variable domain (other parts from reference TRBV5-6 and TRBJ2-7): DAGVTQSPTHLIKTRGQQVTLRCSPKSGHDTVSWYQQALGQGPQFIFQYYEEEERQRGNFPDRFSGHQFPNYSSELNVNALLLGDSALYLCASSLPTPGSYEQYFGPGTRLTVT.

This chain links TRBV28 with TRBJ2-5; the D is unclear. Germline V lookup: CDR1 MDHEN, CDR2 SYDVKM. The CDR3 covers 16 residues. Trimming removed 3 bases from V and 3 bases from J, with 17 bases in between. The CDR3 nucleotides are TGTGCCAGCAGTTTTTCCCTACAACTTCCTAAAGAGACCCAGTACTTC. This gives the protein CASSFSLQLPKETQYF.

V and J are TRBV18 and TRBJ2-2, with 9 bases matching TRBD1. The V segment lost 0 bases and the J segment 6 bases; nucleotides outside the gene matches: 5. The CDR3 covers 16 residues. Germline V gene sequence: CDR1 KGHSH, CDR2 LQKENI. CDR3 protein: CASSPPGTGSAGELFF. The CDR3 nucleotides read TGTGCCAGCTCACCACCCGGGACAGGGTCAGCCGGGGAGCTGTTTTTT.

This chain uses TRBV6-6 with TRBJ1-6, with D perhaps matching TRBD1 (6 bases). V lost 10 bases and J lost 10, with 17 bases in between. From germline, CDR1 is MNHNY and CDR2 SVGAGI (reference sequence). The CDR3 has 13 residues. CDR3: CATTRQAGSPLHF. The CDR3 DNA sequence: TGTGCCACAACCCGACAGGCAGGGTCACCCCTCCACTTT.

The chain employs TRBV27 and TRBJ2-1, with no clear D. There are 14 residues in the CDR3. Germline values: CDR1 MNHEY, CDR2 SMNVEV (reference sequence). V lost 8 bases and J 0 bases, leaving 11 bases between the germline ends. The CDR3 nucleotides read TGTGCCAGCCTGAGTTCGAGCTCCTACAATGAGCAGTTCTTC. Its protein product is CASLSSSSYNEQFF.

The chain couples TRBV9 to TRBJ2-5; D is perhaps TRBD2 (6 bases). The germline V gene encodes CDR1 SGDLS and CDR2 YYNGEE. This CDR3 has 14 residues. V lost 1 base, J lost 4 bases, and 11 bases lay in between. CDR3 in DNA: TGTGCCAGCAGCGTAACAAGGGGAGGAGAGACCCAGTACTTC. As protein: CASSVTRGGETQYF. The full variable domain, in which reference TRBV9 and TRBJ2-5 provide the parts outside the CDR3, is DSGVTQTPKHLITATGQRVTLRCSPRSGDLSVYWYQQSLDQGLQFLIQYYNGEERAKGNILERFSAQQFPDLHSELNLSSLELGDSALYFCASSVTRGGETQYFGPGTRLLVL.

The V gene is TRBV30, the J gene TRBJ1-4, with D hard to call. Per germline, CDR1 GTSNPN and CDR2 SVGIG (reference sequence). The V gene lost 2 bases and the J gene lost 4 bases, with 5 bases spanning the gap. The length of the CDR3 is 12 residues. CDR3 nucleotides: TGTGCCTGGAGTACACGTAATGAAAAACTGTTTTTT. Its protein product is CAWSTRNEKLFF.

The V gene is TRBV28, the J gene TRBJ1-1; D might be TRBD1 (5 bases). Germline-derived CDR1 and CDR2 are MDHEN and SYDVKM. Trimming stripped 3 bases from V and 5 bases from J, with 13 bases between. The CDR3 loop spans 14 amino acids. For the CDR3, the DNA is TGTGCCAGCAGTTTTGGCAGGGTGGAGACTGAAGCTTTCTTT. It translates to CASSFGRVETEAFF.